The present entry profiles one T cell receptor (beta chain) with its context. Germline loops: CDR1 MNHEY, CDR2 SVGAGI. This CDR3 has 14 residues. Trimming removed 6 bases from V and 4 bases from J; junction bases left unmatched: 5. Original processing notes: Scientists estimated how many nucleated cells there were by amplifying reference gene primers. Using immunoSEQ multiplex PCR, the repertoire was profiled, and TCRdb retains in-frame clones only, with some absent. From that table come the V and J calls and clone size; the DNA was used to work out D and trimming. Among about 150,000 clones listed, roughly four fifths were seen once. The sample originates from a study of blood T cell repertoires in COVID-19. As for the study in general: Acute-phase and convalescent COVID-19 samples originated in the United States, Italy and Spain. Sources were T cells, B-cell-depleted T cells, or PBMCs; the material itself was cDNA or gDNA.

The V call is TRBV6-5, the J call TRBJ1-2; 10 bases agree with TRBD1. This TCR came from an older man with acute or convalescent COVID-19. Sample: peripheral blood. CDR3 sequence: CASRPGQGIYGYTF. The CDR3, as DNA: TGTGCCAGCAGACCGGGACAGGGGATCTATGGCTACACCTTC.